These T cell receptor beta chains were read from a single sample in a study of blood T cell repertoires in COVID-19. Clones were read by immunoSEQ multiplex PCR, and TCRdb kept only the in-frame ones, dropping some. The top ten hold roughly 8% of the sample, which has 160,000 or so clones, around 84% seen once. The specimen was PBMCs or T cells enriched from blood (not recorded which). All receptors derive from a woman in her forties or fifties who had recovered from COVID-19. Both conserved end residues are part of each CDR3. A D gene is named only where the DNA matches it firmly. Only part of the rows carry a size: once, few, many, or a class if the clone is expanded.

clone size	V gene	D gene	J gene	CDR3 DNA	CDR3 protein
few	TRBV9	TRBD1	TRBJ1-2	TGTGCCAGCAGCGTAGCCGTGACAGGGACATTCTATGGCTACACCTTC	CASSVAVTGTFYGYTF
-	TRBV6-5	-	TRBJ1-1	TGTGCCAGCAGCAACAGGGCCCCGAACACTGAAGCTTTCTTT	CASSNRAPNTEAFF
-	TRBV20-1	-	TRBJ1-1	TGCAGTCCTTCAGGGTACACTGAAGCTTTCTTT	CSPSGYTEAFF
-	TRBV4-2	-	TRBJ2-3	TGTGCCAGCAGCCAAGATGGGGCGGGGACTGGTACGCAGTATTTT	CASSQDGAGTGTQYF
-	TRBV29-1	-	TRBJ2-7	TGCAGCGTTGAGGCCGAAACCACCTACGAGCAGTACTTC	CSVEAETTYEQYF
-	TRBV4-1	TRBD2	TRBJ2-7	TGCGCCAGCAGCCGGACGAACTATGGGGGGGACGAGCAGTACTTC	CASSRTNYGGDEQYF
-	TRBV5-1	TRBD1	TRBJ2-7	TGCGCCAGCATGACCGGGACAGGGTCCTACGAGCAGTACTTC	CASMTGTGSYEQYF
-	TRBV7-8	-	TRBJ2-2	TGTGCCAGCAGCTTAGCGCAGTTTACCGGGGAGCTGTTTTTT	CASSLAQFTGELFF
-	TRBV9	-	TRBJ1-2	TGTGCCAGCAGCGTAGCGCTAGTGGGTGTCTACACCTTC	CASSVALVGVYTF
-	TRBV6-1	TRBD1	TRBJ2-5	TGTGCCAGCAGTGAATCGAGTTTGAACAGGGGGCTAGAGACCCAGTACTTC	CASSESSLNRGLETQYF
-	TRBV5-1	-	TRBJ2-3	TGCGCCAGCAGCTTACCTAGCTCGTCCGGCACAGATACGCAGTATTTT	CASSLPSSSGTDTQYF
once	TRBV7-2	-	TRBJ1-4	TGTGCCAGCAGCTTAGCCGGGGGTACGAGTGAAAAACTGTTTTTT	CASSLAGGTSEKLFF
-	TRBV24-1	-	TRBJ2-5	TGTGCCACCAGTGATTCCCGCCAGGGAGAGACCCAGTACTTC	CATSDSRQGETQYF
-	TRBV5-1	TRBD2	TRBJ2-7	TGCGCCAGCAGCTTGTGGCGGGGGGGCGACCCCTACGAGCAGTACTTC	CASSLWRGGDPYEQYF
-	TRBV9	-	TRBJ1-1	TGTGCCAGCAGCGTTTTAGAGGGAGGGGGGTCCGAAGCTTTCTTT	CASSVLEGGGSEAFF
-	TRBV7-9	TRBD1	TRBJ1-2	TGTGCCAGCAGCTTAGTCGCGACAGGGGGTTATGGCTACACCTTC	CASSLVATGGYGYTF
-	TRBV7-9	TRBD1	TRBJ1-5	TGTGCCAGCAGCCCAAGCGGACAGGCTGAACAGCCCCAGCATTTT	CASSPSGQAEQPQHF
-	TRBV29-1	TRBD1	TRBJ2-7	TGCAGCGTACCGGGACAGGGGGCCGCCGAGCAGTACTTC	CSVPGQGAAEQYF
once	TRBV28	-	TRBJ2-1	TGTGCCAGCAGTTTATACGGAGCAGGGATATACAATGAGCAGTTCTTC	CASSLYGAGIYNEQFF
once	TRBV19	TRBD1	TRBJ1-5	TGTGCCAGTAGTATATCCTCGGGGACAGAGAATCAGCCCCAGCATTTT	CASSISSGTENQPQHF
-	TRBV7-8	TRBD1	TRBJ2-1	TGTGCCAGCAGCTTCACAGGGGGTCCCAATGAGCAGTTCTTC	CASSFTGGPNEQFF